This T cell receptor (beta chain) was identified during a study of blood T cell repertoires in COVID-19. Study details: From T cells, B-cell-depleted T cells, or PBMCs came the material, which was cDNA or gDNA.

While infection was still active, Seattle patients were enrolled and then followed longitudinally. V was shortened by 0 bases and J by 7 bases, with 12 bases between the two germline ends. This CDR3 is 15 amino acids long. Germline V gene lookup returns CDR1 LGHNA and CDR2 YNFKEQ. Per the original methods: Scientists estimated how many nucleated cells there were by amplifying reference gene primers. Clones were sequenced by immunoSEQ multiplex PCR, and TCRdb holds only the in-frame ones, with some missing. V, J and clone size are those of that table, while D and trimming were read from the DNA. The repertoire holds tens of thousands of clones, with about 74% as singletons.

Sequencing used peripheral blood. This sequence originates from a man between 65 and 80 years old with COVID-19, enrolled during active disease. The rearrangement uses TRBV4-2 and TRBJ1-4, with D maybe TRBD1 (6 bases). The CDR3 reads CASSQESQGSEKLFF. DNA for the CDR3: TGTGCCAGCAGCCAAGAATCCCAGGGGAGTGAAAAACTGTTTTTT.